There are many counts of the clone carrying this TCR beta chain. This CDR3 is 15 amino acids long. Germline V gives CDR1 MGHDK, CDR2 SYGVNS. V dropped 1 base and J dropped 0 bases, with 10 bases sitting between them. This entry is derived from a study of T cells in Graves' hyperthyroidism and ophthalmopathy. Authors of the study amplified TCR beta CDR3 regions from RNA transcripts. Carried out on the TCR CDR3, a first-round RT-PCR used the HTBI primer set. Each CDR3 protein is one row after TCRdb ran MiXCR on the multiplex PCR reads. The sample includes approximately 420,000 distinct CDR3 sequences, approximately 13% of them seen just once. Graves' hyperthyroidism is called stable when ophthalmopathy does not progress within 18 months. Diagnosis of hyperthyroidism was new in patients aged 18 to 65, and its duration was under 2 months. Diagnosis rested on symptoms, serum thyroxine and TRAb, thyroid ultrasound, and orbital computed tomography.

The sequenced sample was blood. The clonotype comes from a woman between 18 and 29 years old with Graves' hyperthyroidism. The chain employs TRBV25-1 and TRBJ2-7, with D possibly being TRBD1 (5 bases). CDR3 sequence (DNA): TGTGCCAGCAGTGAATTAGGGGTAACCTCCTACGAGCAGTACTTC. It encodes CASSELGVTSYEQYF.